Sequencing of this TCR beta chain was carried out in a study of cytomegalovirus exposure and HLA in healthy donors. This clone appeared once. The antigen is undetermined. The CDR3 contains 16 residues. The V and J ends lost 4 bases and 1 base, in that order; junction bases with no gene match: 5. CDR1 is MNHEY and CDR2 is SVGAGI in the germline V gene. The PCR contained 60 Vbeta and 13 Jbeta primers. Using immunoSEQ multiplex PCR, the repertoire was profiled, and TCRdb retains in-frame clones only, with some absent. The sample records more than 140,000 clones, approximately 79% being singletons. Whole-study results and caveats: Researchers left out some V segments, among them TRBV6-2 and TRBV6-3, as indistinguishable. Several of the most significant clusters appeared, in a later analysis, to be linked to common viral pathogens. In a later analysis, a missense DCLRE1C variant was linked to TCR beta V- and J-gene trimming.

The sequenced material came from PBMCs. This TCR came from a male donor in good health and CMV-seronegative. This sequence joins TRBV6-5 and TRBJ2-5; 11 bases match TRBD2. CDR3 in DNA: TGTGCCAGCAGTTCCCGACTAGCGGGGCGCCAAGAGACCCAGTACTTC. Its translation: CASSSRLAGRQETQYF.